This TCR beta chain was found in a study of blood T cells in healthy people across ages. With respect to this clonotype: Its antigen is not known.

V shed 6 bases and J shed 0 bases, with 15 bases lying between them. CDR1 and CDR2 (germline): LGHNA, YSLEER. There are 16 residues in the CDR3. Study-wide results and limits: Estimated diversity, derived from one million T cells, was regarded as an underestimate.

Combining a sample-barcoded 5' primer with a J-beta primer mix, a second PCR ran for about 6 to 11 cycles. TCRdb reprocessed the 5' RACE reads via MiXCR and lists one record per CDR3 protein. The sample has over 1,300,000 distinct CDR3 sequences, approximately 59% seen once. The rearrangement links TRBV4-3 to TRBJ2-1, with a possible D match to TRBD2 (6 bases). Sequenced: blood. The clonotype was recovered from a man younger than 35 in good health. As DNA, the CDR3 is TGCGCCAGCAGGACAAGCGGGTCGAGCTCCTACAATGAGCAGTTCTTC. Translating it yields CASRTSGSSSYNEQFF.